One sample yielded the 29 T cell receptor beta chains listed below, sequenced in a study of T cell repertoires in cytomegalovirus infection. TCRdb reanalysed the reads using MiXCR and keeps one entry per CDR3 protein. The sample contains fewer than 250,000 distinct CDR3 sequences, over 20% of which appear only once. The specimen was CD8+ T cells from PBMCs. All receptors derive from a human donor in good health (CMV status not recorded). Some clones in this sample may be carry-over from other donors' samples.

This clonotype was observed at least ten times. The V gene is TRBV11-3, the J gene TRBJ1-2, with TRBD1 as a possible D gene (6 bases). CDR3 length equals 15 residues. The germline gives CDR1 SGHNT, CDR2 YENEEA. Deletions cut 0 bases from V and 5 bases from J, with 13 bases between. This CDR3 is CASSLDRSTGYGYTF. CDR3 in DNA: TGTGCCAGCAGCTTAGATCGGTCGACAGGATATGGCTACACCTTC.

The V and J genes are TRBV7-6 and TRBJ1-5; 7 nucleotides line up with TRBD1. V gave up 5 bases and J gave up 7 bases; unmatched junction bases: 8. CDR3 length: 14 amino acids. Germline lookup yields CDR1 SGHVS and CDR2 FNYEAQ. The CDR3 loop reads CASSLLGGGQPQHF. CDR3 DNA sequence: TGTGCCAGCAGCCTACTAGGGGGCGGGCAGCCCCAGCATTTT. Complete variable domain (other parts from reference TRBV7-6 and TRBJ1-5): GAGVSQSPRYKVTKRGQDVALRCDPISGHVSLYWYRQALGQGPEFLTYFNYEAQQDKSGLPNDRFSAERPEGSISTLTIQRTEQRDSAMYRCASSLLGGGQPQHFGDGTRLSIL.

This chain connects TRBV11-3 to TRBJ2-7; D remains unclear. Germline V lookup: CDR1 SGHNT, CDR2 YENEEA. Trimming took off 3 bases at V and 6 bases at J, with 3 bases between the two ends. The CDR3 has 10 amino acids. The CDR3 DNA reads TGTGCCAGCAGCTTCCGCGAGCAGTACTTC. Its translation: CASSFREQYF. The variable domain in full, completed from reference TRBV11-3 and TRBJ2-7, reads EAGVVQSPRYKIIEKKQPVAFWCNPISGHNTLYWYLQNLGQGPELLIRYENEEAVDDSQLPKDRFSAERLKGVDSTLKIQPAELGDSAVYLCASSFREQYFGPGTRLTVT.

The J gene is TRBJ2-5, the V gene TRBV28, with TRBD1 as a possible D gene (5 bases). The V end lost 6 bases, the J end lost 5 bases, and 22 bases lay between the germline ends. This CDR3 region has 16 residues. In germline, CDR1 is MDHEN, CDR2 SYDVKM. In nucleotides, the CDR3 is TGTGCCAGCAGCCTATTCAATGGGGCGAGCGAGGAGACCCAGTACTTC. Translating gives CASSLFNGASEETQYF. The whole variable domain, remainder taken from reference TRBV28 and TRBJ2-5, is DVKVTQSSRYLVKRTGEKVFLECVQDMDHENMFWYRQDPGLGLRLIYFSYDVKMKEKGDIPEGYSVSREKKERFSLILESASTNQTSMYLCASSLFNGASEETQYFGPGTRLLVL.

The chain uses TRBV5-1 and TRBJ2-2; 10 nucleotides match TRBD2. Germline loops: CDR1 SGHRS, CDR2 YFSETQ. The junction had 2 bases not matched to a gene; V was cut back by 3 bases and J by 3 bases. The CDR3 extends over 15 amino acids. CDR3 bases: TGCGCCAGCAGCTCTACTAGCGGGGACACCGGGGAGCTGTTTTTT. It is translated as CASSSTSGDTGELFF. The full variable domain, completed using reference TRBV5-1 and TRBJ2-2, is KAGVTQTPRYLIKTRGQQVTLSCSPISGHRSVSWYQQTPGQGLQFLFEYFSETQRNKGNFPGRFSGRQFSNSRSEMNVSTLELGDSALYLCASSSTSGDTGELFFGEGSRLTVL.

The chain joins TRBV6-5 to TRBJ1-1, with no clear D. Germline V CDR1 and CDR2: MNHEY, SVGAGI. Trimming left V 3 bases short and J 4 bases short, with 12 bases between. This CDR3 is built from 14 residues. The CDR3 DNA reads TGTGCCAGCAGTTATAAGGGCATAGGCACTGAAGCTTTCTTT. Amino acids: CASSYKGIGTEAFF.

This clonotype was seen only a few times. The chain has TRBV6-2 or TRBV6-3 and TRBJ2-5; D is undetermined. Germline CDR1 is MNHEY and CDR2 is SVGEGT. The CDR3 spans 13 residues. V dropped 4 bases and J dropped 3 bases, with 9 bases sitting between them. CDR3 in DNA: TGTGCCAGCAGTTCATCTAGAGAAGAGACCCAGTACTTC. Protein product: CASSSSREETQYF.

This clonotype came up a few times. This chain links TRBV23-1 with TRBJ2-2, with D possibly TRBD1 on 5 matching bases. TRBV23-1 is classed as an ORF, of uncertain function. The V end was cut by 5 bases, the J end by 4 bases, with 11 bases between. The CDR3 spans 14 residues. The CDR3, as DNA: TGCGCCAGCAGTAAAACAGGACCCACCGGGGAGCTGTTTTTT. Its translation: CASSKTGPTGELFF.

The chain couples TRBV27 to TRBJ1-1, with unresolved D. Trimming stripped 0 bases from V and 6 bases from J, with 8 bases between. Germline V lookup: CDR1 MNHEY, CDR2 SMNVEV (reference sequence). This CDR3 is built from 13 residues. This CDR3 is CASSLSGFAEAFF. The CDR3 coding sequence is TGTGCCAGCAGTTTATCTGGATTTGCTGAAGCTTTCTTT.

This clonotype was recorded at least ten times. The V call is TRBV2, the J call TRBJ2-5; TRBD2 matches 8 bases. This CDR3 has 17 residues. Germline V gene lookup returns CDR1 SNHLY and CDR2 FYNNEI. V gave up 8 bases and J gave up 1 base; unmatched junction bases: 15. In DNA, the CDR3 is TGTGCCAGCCGAGTCCACGGTGGCGGGGGGAGCCAAGAGACCCAGTACTTC. Translating gives CASRVHGGGGSQETQYF.

This clonotype showed up just a few times. This chain joins TRBV7-7 and TRBJ2-2; 8 bases align to TRBD1. V was clipped by 2 bases and J by 0 bases; unmatched bases: 5. Germline CDR1 reads SSHAT; CDR2 reads FNYEAQ (reference sequence). The CDR3 length is 17 residues. The CDR3 is CASSLRTGGPNTGELFF. The CDR3 DNA reads TGTGCCAGCAGCTTACGCACAGGGGGACCGAACACCGGGGAGCTGTTTTTT.

This clonotype appeared a few times. CDR3 protein: CASSPGPFAETQYF. Written as DNA, the CDR3 is TGTGCCAGTAGCCCGGGCCCTTTTGCGGAGACCCAGTACTTC. J is TRBJ2-5 and V is TRBV19; D remains ambiguous. The CDR3 has 14 residues. Trimming removed 6 bases at V and 5 bases at J, with 16 bases between. Germline CDR1 and CDR2: LNHDA and SQIVND (reference sequence).

This clonotype appeared a few times. This rearrangement joins TRBV12-3 or TRBV12-4 to TRBJ1-4; 7 positions match TRBD1. There are 15 residues in the CDR3. Trimming took 5 bases from V and 5 from J; bases not matched to a gene: 8. The CDR3 nucleotides are TGTGCCAGCAGTGGCGAGACAGGGCCCAATGAAAAACTGTTTTTT. It translates to CASSGETGPNEKLFF.

This clonotype was counted a single time. This chain links TRBV15 with TRBJ2-1, with TRBD1 as a possible D gene (6 bases). CDR1 and CDR2 from the germline V gene are LNHNV and YYDKDF (reference sequence). Trimming took 1 base from V and 6 from J, leaving 13 bases between them. The CDR3 contains 15 residues. CDR3 protein: CATSRVPDSRNEQFF. CDR3 sequence (DNA): TGTGCCACCAGCAGAGTCCCGGACAGCCGCAATGAGCAGTTCTTC.

The chain is built from TRBV11-2 and TRBJ2-5, with 11 bases matching TRBD2. V lost 5 bases and J lost 9; bases outside the gene matches: 14. The germline V gene has CDR1 SGHAT and CDR2 FQNNGV. The CDR3 consists of 16 residues. The CDR3 bases are TGTGCCAGCAGCCTGGGAGGTGCTAGCGGGGGGTGGGCCCAGTACTTC. This codes for CASSLGGASGGWAQYF.

This clonotype was counted at least ten times. V and J are TRBV10-3 and TRBJ2-5, with 10 bases identical to TRBD2. From germline, CDR1 is ENHRY and CDR2 SYGVKD. The ends lost 2 bases at V and 0 bases at J; junction bases unmatched: 6. CDR3 length equals 17 residues. The chain's CDR3 is CAISESSGGLYQETQYF. Here the CDR3 DNA reads TGTGCCATCAGTGAGAGTAGCGGGGGGCTGTACCAAGAGACCCAGTACTTC.

The chain has TRBV6-5 and TRBJ2-5; TRBD2 matches at 11 bases. V shed 5 bases and J 5 bases; nucleotides not matched to a gene: 10. Germline assignment: CDR1 MNHEY and CDR2 SVGAGI. The CDR3 has 16 residues. The CDR3 bases are TGTGCCAGCAGTACACTAGCGGGGGCGACTGTGGAGACCCAGTACTTC. This gives the protein CASSTLAGATVETQYF.

This clonotype was detected a few times. The rearrangement joins TRBV6-5 to TRBJ1-1; possible D gene TRBD1, 6 bases. Looked up from germline, CDR1 is MNHEY and CDR2 is SVGAGI. The CDR3 is made up of 13 amino acids. V lost 3 bases, J lost 7 bases, and 12 bases lay in between. CDR3 sequence: CASSYQGQGEAFF. CDR3 nucleotides: TGTGCCAGCAGTTATCAGGGACAAGGTGAAGCTTTCTTT.

This chain uses TRBV3-1 with TRBJ1-1; 8 positions match TRBD1. Germline loops: CDR1 LGHDT, CDR2 YNNKEL (reference sequence). The CDR3 contains 13 residues. V was pared by 5 bases and J by 11 bases, with 10 bases of the junction left unmatched. The CDR3 sequence is CASSDRTGWGAFF. CDR3 bases: TGTGCCAGCAGCGATCGGACAGGGTGGGGGGCTTTCTTT.

This clonotype was counted ten times or more. The chain carries TRBV6-1 and TRBJ2-1; 7 positions agree with TRBD2. Trimming removed 6 bases from V and 3 bases from J; junction bases left unmatched: 8. CDR1 and CDR2 (germline): MNHNS, SASEGT. This CDR3 region has 15 residues. CDR3 protein: CASRDSRGSYNEQFF. CDR3 DNA sequence: TGTGCCAGCAGAGACTCTCGCGGGAGCTACAATGAGCAGTTCTTC.

At least ten counts were recorded for this clonotype. The J gene is TRBJ2-1, the V gene TRBV7-6, with 7 bases lining up with TRBD2. Trimming took 0 bases from V and 7 from J; bases not matched to a gene: 15. CDR1 and CDR2 (germline): SGHVS, FNYEAQ. There are 18 residues in the CDR3. The CDR3 here is CASSLADFQGGLRNEQFF. The CDR3 DNA sequence: TGTGCCAGCAGCTTAGCAGACTTTCAGGGAGGGTTGAGGAATGAGCAGTTCTTC.

As to this clonotype: Germline and junction disagree at one end, which may indicate a read error. The rearrangement links TRBV20-1 to TRBJ1-5, with D possibly matching TRBD1 (5 bases). Germline-derived CDR1 and CDR2 are DFQATT and SNEGSKA (reference sequence). The CDR3 totals 16 residues. In DNA form, the CDR3 reads TGCAGTGCTAGAGAGGGACCGATTAATAGCAATCAGCCCCGGCATTTT. Protein: CSAREGPINSNQPRHF.

The chain links TRBV7-9 to TRBJ2-1; D may be TRBD1 (5 bases). The V end lost 1 base, the J end lost 7 bases, and 17 bases lay between the germline ends. There are 16 residues in the CDR3. Germline assignment: CDR1 SEHNR and CDR2 FQNEAQ (reference sequence). The CDR3 is CASSLVGQGQMNEQFF. In DNA form, the CDR3 reads TGTGCCAGCAGCTTAGTCGGCCAGGGTCAGATGAATGAGCAGTTCTTC.

The CDR3 protein is CASSFLGGGAVNEQFF. CDR3 nucleotide sequence: TGTGCCAGCAGCTTTCTCGGCGGGGGGGCAGTAAATGAGCAGTTCTTC. The chain uses TRBV7-9 and TRBJ2-1; TRBD2 matches at 9 bases. This CDR3 spans 16 amino acids. V dropped 3 bases and J dropped 7; count of bases not matched to a gene: 10. Germline V gene sequence: CDR1 SEHNR, CDR2 FQNEAQ (reference sequence).

This clonotype was found a few times. The chain is built from TRBV6-1 and TRBJ1-2, with D perhaps matching TRBD1 (6 bases). The CDR3 loop spans 13 amino acids. Germline values: CDR1 MNHNS, CDR2 SASEGT. V lost 6 bases to trimming and J lost 4 bases, with 12 bases between them. The CDR3 is CASRDDRSYGYTF. The CDR3 DNA reads TGTGCCAGCAGAGATGACAGGAGCTATGGCTACACCTTC.

This clonotype was detected many times. The V call is TRBV2, the J call TRBJ2-7; 9 bases line up with TRBD1. After removal of 5 bases from V and 2 bases from J, the junction contained 7 bases not matched to a gene. The germline V gene has CDR1 SNHLY and CDR2 FYNNEI. The CDR3 contains 15 residues. In DNA form, the CDR3 reads TGTGCCAGCAGTTCTCCGGGACAGGGAACCTACGAGCAGTACTTC. Protein product: CASSSPGQGTYEQYF.

This clonotype came up a few times. The chain links TRBV2 to TRBJ2-5; 7 positions match TRBD2. CDR3 length equals 15 residues. V shed 6 bases, J shed 2 bases, and the junction held 9 bases outside the gene matches. Germline V CDR1 and CDR2: SNHLY, FYNNEI. The DNA for the CDR3 is TGTGCCAGCAGAGAGTCGGCGGGGGTACAAGAGACCCAGTACTTC. It is translated as CASRESAGVQETQYF.

This chain connects TRBV28 to TRBJ1-1; D is undetermined. V lost 5 bases and J lost 1, with 14 bases in between. CDR3 length: 15 residues. Germline CDR1 is MDHEN and CDR2 is SYDVKM. The CDR3 here is CASSRTRGRNTEAFF. In DNA, the CDR3 is TGTGCCAGCAGTCGGACGCGAGGCAGGAACACTGAAGCTTTCTTT.

This clonotype was counted between two and nine times. The chain employs TRBV5-1 and TRBJ1-6, with TRBD1 as a possible D gene (6 bases). CDR1 SGHRS and CDR2 YFSETQ come from the germline V gene. The CDR3 consists of 16 residues. V shed 0 bases and J shed 8 bases, with 15 bases lying between them. The CDR3: CASSLGNREMDSPLHF. The CDR3 nucleotides are TGCGCCAGCAGCTTGGGGAACAGGGAGATGGATTCACCCCTCCACTTT.